The 17 T cell receptor beta chains presented below share a single source sample, sequenced in a study of blood T cell repertoires in COVID-19 (TCRdb year 2020). Receptor libraries were prepared by the immunoSEQ multiplex PCR assay. What TCRdb holds here is the immuneACCESS table cut down to in-frame rearrangements. Part of the clones is not present; checked against another copy, under half of the missing clones reflect an unresolved V gene, and the others are unexplained. Here the sample has about 88,000 clones; around 90% occur a single time. Clones ranked in the top ten supply about 6.3% of the sample. The material sequenced was peripheral blood. These receptors all come from a man aged 18 to 30 with COVID-19, enrolled during active disease.

J is TRBJ1-3 and V is TRBV30; D may be TRBD1 (6 bases). This CDR3 comprises 14 residues. CDR1 and CDR2 (germline): GTSNPN, SVGIG (reference sequence). Trimming removed 4 bases from V and 0 bases from J, with 10 bases in between. The CDR3 region has the DNA TGTGCCTGGACTATAGGGGGCTCTGGAAACACCATATATTTT. Translated, it gives CAWTIGGSGNTIYF.

This clone was seen only once. The rearrangement joins TRBV7-9 to TRBJ1-2; 8 nucleotides match TRBD1. CDR1 is SEHNR, CDR2 FQNEAQ, per germline (reference sequence). The CDR3 has 15 amino acids. V lost 3 bases, J lost 3 bases, and 6 bases stayed unmatched. CDR3 amino acids: CASSLGDRTHYGYTF. The CDR3 DNA reads TGTGCCAGCAGCTTGGGGGACAGGACCCACTATGGCTACACCTTC.

V and J are TRBV5-6 and TRBJ2-1; perhaps TRBD2 as D (6 bases). The CDR3 consists of 15 residues. CDR1 is SGHDT and CDR2 is YYEEEE in the germline V gene. Trimming removed 0 bases from V and 6 bases from J, with 13 bases in between. CDR3 coding DNA: TGTGCCAGCAGCTTGGCGGGAGTGTCTCTCAATGAGCAGTTCTTC. Its translation: CASSLAGVSLNEQFF. Looking up the rest from reference TRBV5-6 and TRBJ2-1 gives the full variable domain: DAGVTQSPTHLIKTRGQQVTLRCSPKSGHDTVSWYQQALGQGPQFIFQYYEEEERQRGNFPDRFSGHQFPNYSSELNVNALLLGDSALYLCASSLAGVSLNEQFFGPGTRLTVL.

The V call is TRBV19, the J call TRBJ1-1; possibly TRBD1 for D (6 bases). Trimming shortened V by 6 bases and J by 0 bases, and 20 bases separated the two germline ends. CDR1 is LNHDA and CDR2 is SQIVND in the germline V gene (reference sequence). The CDR3 runs 17 residues. The CDR3 loop reads CASSRRGGSVMNTEAFF. The CDR3 nucleotides read TGTGCCAGTAGCCGTCGAGGGGGTTCCGTTATGAACACTGAAGCTTTCTTT. Variable domain in full (rest from reference TRBV19 and TRBJ1-1): DGGITQSPKYLFRKEGQNVTLSCEQNLNHDAMYWYRQDPGQGLRLIYYSQIVNDFQKGDIAEGYSVSREKKESFPLTVTSAQKNPTAFYLCASSRRGGSVMNTEAFFGQGTRLTVV.

V usage is TRBV27 and J usage is TRBJ2-2; 12 positions agree with TRBD2. The germline V gene encodes CDR1 MNHEY and CDR2 SMNVEV (reference sequence). The J segment lost 6 bases and the V segment lost 4 bases, leaving 6 bases of the junction unmatched. The CDR3 covers 16 residues. CDR3 in DNA: TGTGCCAGCAGTTCCGGACTAGCGGGATATCCCGGGGAGCTGTTTTTT. Translated: CASSSGLAGYPGELFF.

Concerning this clone itself: Other DNA sequences in this specimen translate into the identical CDR3. The chain employs TRBV5-1 and TRBJ2-2; D is unclear. This CDR3 is 14 amino acids long. In germline, CDR1 is SGHRS, CDR2 YFSETQ. Trimming cost V 0 bases and J 0 bases, with 3 bases left between them. The CDR3 loop is CASSLGTNTGELFF. The CDR3 nucleotides are TGCGCCAGCAGCTTGGGTACGAACACCGGGGAGCTGTTTTTT.

J is TRBJ2-1 and V is TRBV24-1; the match to TRBD2 covers 12 bases. The CDR3 runs to 15 residues. Germline lookup yields CDR1 KGHDR and CDR2 SFDVKD. V lost 6 bases, J lost 4 bases, and 3 bases stayed unmatched. The CDR3 reads CATSMGTSGYNEQFF. The CDR3 bases are TGTGCCACCAGTATGGGGACTAGCGGGTACAATGAGCAGTTCTTC.

The V gene is TRBV4-3, the J gene TRBJ1-2, with 9 positions matching TRBD1. From germline, CDR1 is LGHNA and CDR2 YSLEER. J gave up 6 bases and V 1 base, and 12 bases lay outside the gene matches. This CDR3 comprises 17 residues. The CDR3, as DNA: TGCGCCAGCAGCCAAGTGGGAACAGGGGGCTTGAGGGATGGCTACACCTTC. Its protein product is CASSQVGTGGLRDGYTF.

The gene calls are TRBV19 and TRBJ1-1, with 11 positions matching TRBD1. This CDR3 region has 14 residues. CDR1 is LNHDA, CDR2 SQIVND, per germline (reference sequence). Unmatched junction bases numbered 3, after V lost 3 bases and J lost 6 bases. For the CDR3, the DNA is TGTGCCAGTAGTATGGGACAGGGGGTTCCTGAAGCTTTCTTT. Its protein product is CASSMGQGVPEAFF.

The gene calls are TRBV19 and TRBJ2-7; no firm D call. The CDR3 is 15 residues long. Germline CDR1 is LNHDA and CDR2 is SQIVND (reference sequence). The ends were cut back, 3 bases at V and 3 bases at J, with 15 bases in the middle. The CDR3 spells CASSISLGVIYEQYF. CDR3 nucleotide sequence: TGTGCCAGTAGTATTTCCCTAGGTGTCATCTACGAGCAGTACTTC.

This chain uses TRBV11-2 with TRBJ2-3; maybe TRBD2 (5 bases). The V gene lost 2 bases and the J gene lost 6 bases, with 24 bases spanning the gap. The germline V gene encodes CDR1 SGHAT and CDR2 FQNNGV. The CDR3 spans 18 residues. The CDR3 nucleotides read TGTGCCAGCAGCTTAAAGCCCACCAGCGGCCTAAGAAGGGATACGCAGTATTTT. Its translation: CASSLKPTSGLRRDTQYF.

The V call is TRBV29-1, the J call TRBJ2-7, with D possibly matching TRBD2 (6 bases). V gave up 0 bases and J gave up 3 bases, with 27 bases separating them. This CDR3 contains 19 residues. The germline V gene encodes CDR1 SQVTM and CDR2 ANQGSEA. The CDR3: CSVEDRLQDYRGTLYEQYF. The DNA of the CDR3 is TGCAGCGTTGAAGATCGGCTCCAGGACTACCGTGGGACCCTCTACGAGCAGTACTTC.

This clone is a singleton in its sample. V usage is TRBV6-6 and J usage is TRBJ1-5, with TRBD1 identical over 9 bases. The CDR3 is 14 residues long. Germline V CDR1 and CDR2: MNHNY, SVGAGI (reference sequence). J was trimmed by 7 bases and V by 3 bases; bases with no gene match: 4. The CDR3 nucleotides read TGTGCCAGCAGTTATAAACAGGGGGCCCAGCCCCAGCATTTT. Translated: CASSYKQGAQPQHF.

This chain connects TRBV6-5 to TRBJ1-6, with TRBD1 identical over 10 bases. V gave up 10 bases and J gave up 3 bases; unmatched junction bases: 6. The V gene's germline CDR1 is MNHEY and CDR2 SVGAGI. CDR3 size: 15 residues. CDR3 in amino acids: CATRQGALYNSPLHF. Written as DNA, the CDR3 is TGTGCCACTAGACAGGGGGCCCTCTATAATTCACCCCTCCACTTT.

The chain uses TRBV19 and TRBJ2-7; D gene ambiguous. V lost 4 bases and J lost 1, with 14 bases in between. Germline V gene sequence: CDR1 LNHDA, CDR2 SQIVND (reference sequence). The CDR3 is 15 residues long. CDR3 sequence reads: CASSKRRSGSYEQYF. The DNA for the CDR3 is TGTGCCAGTAGTAAACGACGGAGTGGGTCCTACGAGCAGTACTTC.

Only a few counts were recorded for this clone. The chain has TRBV3-1 (or the pseudogene TRBV3-2) and TRBJ2-7; 9 positions match TRBD1. V lost 3 bases and J lost 7; bases outside the gene matches: 7. Germline V gives CDR1 LGHDT, CDR2 YNNKEL (reference sequence). This CDR3 region has 14 residues. The CDR3 DNA sequence: TGTGCCAGCAGCCAGGGACAGGGCACGGGTGAGCAGTACTTC. Its translation: CASSQGQGTGEQYF.

The chain carries TRBV30 and TRBJ1-6; 9 nucleotides align to TRBD1. Germline V gene lookup returns CDR1 GTSNPN and CDR2 SVGIG (reference sequence). Losses at the gene ends were 2 bases for V and 9 bases for J; bases not matched to a gene: 2. The CDR3 runs 13 residues. DNA of the CDR3: TGTGCCTGGAGTAGGGACAGGGCTTCACCCCTCCACTTT. Its protein is CAWSRDRASPLHF.